The 23 T cell receptor beta chains below were found in one sample sequenced in a study of shared T cell receptors in the human thymus. The table came from immunoSEQ multiplex PCR; TCRdb's copy has only in-frame clones and leaves some out. This table holds 500,000 to 750,000 clones, approximately 90% found once. This sample also belongs to another study, concerning human thymus T cells.

Specimen: thymocytes. The receptors were gathered from a boy under two years old with a congenital heart defect.

The rearrangement uses TRBV18 and TRBJ2-1, with no clear D. Looked up from germline, CDR1 is KGHSH and CDR2 is LQKENI. This CDR3 comprises 17 residues. The V end lost 1 base, the J end lost 5 bases, and 18 bases lay between the germline ends. The CDR3 protein is CASSPLKEHFHHNEQFF. The CDR3 nucleotides are TGTGCCAGCTCACCACTGAAGGAGCACTTTCACCACAATGAGCAGTTCTTC.

The CDR3: CASTPPVGQASIREAGANVLTF. The DNA for the CDR3 is TGTGCCAGCACCCCACCCGTGGGACAGGCCTCCATTCGGGAAGCTGGGGCCAACGTCCTGACTTTC. The V and J genes are TRBV2 and TRBJ2-6; TRBD1 aligns across 8 bases. Losses at the gene ends were 7 bases for V and 2 bases for J; bases not matched to a gene: 25. The germline gives CDR1 SNHLY, CDR2 FYNNEI. The CDR3 length is 22 residues.

Comment on this clone: Germline and junction disagree at one end, which may indicate a read error. The chain uses TRBV29-1 and TRBJ1-2; tentative D call: TRBD1 (5 bases). The CDR3 loop spans 12 amino acids. Germline lookup yields CDR1 SQVTM and CDR2 ANQGSEA. The CDR3 sequence is CSVEVPTGEISF. The CDR3 DNA reads TGCAGCGTTGAAGTCCCCACAGGAGAAATTTCCTTC. The complete variable domain, with remaining parts taken from reference TRBV29-1 and TRBJ1-2, reads SAVISQKPSRDICQRGTSLTIQCQVDSQVTMMFWYRQQPGQSLTLIATANQGSEATYESGFVIDKFPISRPNLTFSTLTVSNMSPEDSSIYLCSVEVPTGEISFGSGTRLTVV.

This rearrangement joins TRBV9 to TRBJ2-5; 10 bases match TRBD1. The junction had 11 bases not matched to a gene; V was cut back by 4 bases and J by 5 bases. CDR3 length: 16 amino acids. From germline, CDR1 is SGDLS and CDR2 YYNGEE. The DNA of the CDR3 is TGTGCCAGCAGCCCGGGGGACAGGGGAGATCGGGAGACCCAGTACTTC. Encoded protein: CASSPGDRGDRETQYF.

The chain combines TRBV10-3 with TRBJ2-4; D is perhaps TRBD2 (6 bases). Trimming took off 0 bases at V and 0 bases at J, with 18 bases between the two ends. The CDR3 is made up of 19 amino acids. The germline V gene has CDR1 ENHRY and CDR2 SYGVKD. CDR3 residues: CAISESAGRAPLAKNIQYF. The CDR3 bases are TGTGCCATCAGTGAGTCGGCGGGGCGGGCTCCACTAGCCAAAAACATTCAGTACTTC.

This sequence joins TRBV6-6 and TRBJ2-7; 9 positions match TRBD2. Germline CDR1 MNHNY, CDR2 SVGAGI (reference sequence). The V and J ends lost 0 bases and 6 bases, in that order; junction bases with no gene match: 9. This CDR3 region has 16 residues. CDR3 DNA sequence: TGTGCCAGCAGTTACTCGAGTAGCGGGAGTCGGTCCGAGCAGTACTTC. It specifies CASSYSSSGSRSEQYF.

This chain links TRBV9 with TRBJ1-5; TRBD1 is a possible D gene (5 bases). Trimming left V 4 bases short and J 4 bases short, with 18 bases between. Germline CDR1 and CDR2: SGDLS and YYNGEE. The CDR3 spans 16 residues. CDR3 coding DNA: TGTGCCAGCAGCTGGGGGGAGGGGCCCTATAATCAGCCCCAGCATTTT. Residues: CASSWGEGPYNQPQHF.

This chain links TRBV9 with TRBJ2-1; TRBD1 is a possible D gene (7 bases). Germline CDR1 and CDR2: SGDLS and YYNGEE. V lost 5 bases, J lost 5 bases, and 11 bases lay in between. The CDR3 is 13 amino acids. The CDR3 sequence: CASSRGTDNEQFF. The DNA for the CDR3 is TGTGCCAGCAGTCGCGGGACAGACAATGAGCAGTTCTTC.

The V and J genes are TRBV6-4 and TRBJ2-1, with D possibly TRBD2 on 6 matching bases. The V end was cut by 2 bases, the J end by 7 bases, with 15 bases between. The germline V gene encodes CDR1 MRHNA and CDR2 SNTAGT. The CDR3 runs to 15 residues. CDR3 residues: CASSDPKAGTNEQFF. DNA for the CDR3: TGTGCCAGCAGTGACCCTAAAGCGGGTACGAATGAGCAGTTCTTC.

The sample holds one count of this clone. The V and J genes are TRBV25-1 and TRBJ2-3; D is possibly TRBD2 (5 bases). This CDR3 is 17 amino acids long. Germline CDR1 is MGHDK and CDR2 is SYGVNS. Trimming took off 7 bases at V and 1 base at J, with 21 bases between the two ends. CDR3 loop: CASKASKTLLGTDTQYF. CDR3 sequence (DNA): TGTGCCAGCAAAGCTAGCAAAACCTTACTAGGCACAGATACGCAGTATTTT.

The chain is built from TRBV4-1 and TRBJ2-7; 10 nucleotides agree with TRBD1. This CDR3 spans 15 amino acids. The ends lost 0 bases at V and 6 bases at J; junction bases unmatched: 5. The germline CDR1 and CDR2 sequences are MGHRA and YSYEKL. This chain's CDR3 is CASSQDGDRGREQYF. The CDR3 DNA reads TGCGCCAGCAGCCAAGACGGGGACAGGGGACGCGAGCAGTACTTC.

There are a few counts of this clone. This chain connects TRBV5-5 to TRBJ2-7, with TRBD2 matching 8 bases. This CDR3 spans 18 amino acids. Germline trimming cut 4 bases from V and 6 bases from J; bases unmatched to any gene: 21. Germline CDR1 SGHKS, CDR2 YYEKEE (reference sequence). The CDR3 reads CASSRAGRSGSGGREQYF. The DNA for the CDR3 is TGTGCCAGCAGCCGCGCGGGGCGGAGCGGGAGCGGAGGTCGCGAGCAGTACTTC.

The chain has TRBV13 and TRBJ2-5, with D possibly being TRBD2 (5 bases). Per the germline V gene, CDR1 is PRHDT and CDR2 is FYEKMQ (reference sequence). With 3 bases removed from V and 6 bases from J, the gap between germline ends came to 17 bases. The CDR3 has 15 residues. CDR3 in DNA: TGTGCCAGCAGCTTGTCCCGAGGGCGGCTAAAGACCCAGTACTTC. Translating gives CASSLSRGRLKTQYF. Supplemented by reference TRBV13 and TRBJ2-5, the full variable domain reads AAGVIQSPRHLIKEKRETATLKCYPIPRHDTVYWYQQGPGQDPQFLISFYEKMQSDKGSIPDRFSAQQFSDYHSELNMSSLELGDSALYFCASSLSRGRLKTQYFGPGTRLLVL.

This clone was seen a single time. V gene TRBV7-2 combines with J gene TRBJ2-1; D not resolved. V lost 5 bases and J 8 bases, leaving 7 bases between the germline ends. Germline V gene lookup returns CDR1 SGHTA and CDR2 FQGNSA. The CDR3 contains 11 residues. The CDR3 region has the DNA TGTGCCAGCAGCCATCCCCATGAGCAGTTCTTC. Translating it yields CASSHPHEQFF.

This clone came up once. The chain carries TRBV2 and TRBJ1-1; D is unclear. The V and J ends lost 0 bases and 8 bases respectively, with 7 bases between them. Germline CDR1 reads SNHLY; CDR2 reads FYNNEI. This CDR3 region has 12 residues. The CDR3, as DNA: TGTGCCAGCAGTGAAGCGGCCGAAGAAGCTTTCTTT. This encodes CASSEAAEEAFF.

The V call is TRBV14, the J call TRBJ1-2; D is unclear. V lost 0 bases and J 4 bases, leaving 12 bases between the germline ends. From germline, CDR1 is SGHDN and CDR2 FVKESK. The CDR3 totals 15 residues. CDR3 sequence reads: CASSQDRGGVYGYTF. As DNA, the CDR3 is TGTGCCAGCAGCCAAGATCGAGGAGGTGTCTATGGCTACACCTTC.

This chain links TRBV30 with TRBJ2-2; 8 nucleotides line up with TRBD1. The V gene's germline CDR1 is GTSNPN and CDR2 SVGIG (reference sequence). V trimming: 4 bases; J trimming: 5 bases; junction bases outside the gene matches: 9. The CDR3 runs 15 residues. The CDR3 DNA sequence: TGTGCCTGGAAAACCACCGACAGGGGAACCGGGGAGCTGTTTTTT. Its translation is CAWKTTDRGTGELFF.

V usage is TRBV12-2 and J usage is TRBJ2-6; the table names TRBD2, a call not compared with the DNA. TRBV12-2 is listed as a pseudogene. This CDR3 spans 18 amino acids. The CDR3 here is CASRLARRDGSGANVLTF. In DNA, the CDR3 is TGTGCAAGTCGCTTAGCGCGGAGGGACGGCTCTGGGGCCAACGTCCTGACTTTC.

The rearrangement uses TRBV4-3 and TRBJ2-1, with D tentatively TRBD2 (6 bases). CDR1 LGHNA and CDR2 YSLEER come from the germline V gene. Trimming removed 2 bases at V and 0 bases at J, with 14 bases between. The CDR3 covers 17 residues. The CDR3 loop reads CASSQSIAASSYNEQFF. The CDR3 bases are TGCGCCAGCAGCCAATCAATAGCGGCAAGCTCCTACAATGAGCAGTTCTTC.

This rearrangement joins TRBV6-5 to TRBJ2-1, with 8 bases matching TRBD2. The CDR3 is 16 residues long. V trimming: 4 bases; J trimming: 4 bases; junction bases outside the gene matches: 9. Germline V gene sequence: CDR1 MNHEY, CDR2 SVGAGI. CDR3 sequence (DNA): TGTGCCAGCAGTTGGGGGATAGCGGGAACGTACAATGAGCAGTTCTTC. Its translation is CASSWGIAGTYNEQFF.

This chain connects TRBV4-2 to TRBJ2-1, with TRBD2 identical over 8 bases. The germline V gene encodes CDR1 LGHNA and CDR2 YNFKEQ. The CDR3 is made up of 20 amino acids. V was clipped by 1 base and J by 0 bases; unmatched bases: 14. CDR3 nucleotides: TGTGCCAGCAGCCAAGTCCAAAGACATGGCGGGAGGAGCTCCTACAATGAGCAGTTCTTC. Its translation is CASSQVQRHGGRSSYNEQFF.

The chain employs TRBV28 and TRBJ2-2, with TRBD1 matching 8 bases. CDR1 and CDR2 from the germline V gene are MDHEN and SYDVKM. CDR3 length: 16 amino acids. V lost 3 bases, J lost 3 bases, and 6 bases stayed unmatched. In DNA, the CDR3 is TGTGCCAGCAGTTTTCCCCAGGGGGCGGACACCGGGGAGCTGTTTTTT. Protein: CASSFPQGADTGELFF.

The CDR3 here is CASSRGTSGRAYNEQFF. In DNA form, the CDR3 reads TGCGCCAGCAGCCGGGGGACTAGCGGGAGGGCCTACAATGAGCAGTTCTTC. The chain joins TRBV4-3 to TRBJ2-1, with 16 bases lining up with TRBD2. The CDR3 sequence is 17 residues long. The junction had 2 bases not matched to a gene; V was cut back by 4 bases and J by 2 bases. CDR1 is LGHNA and CDR2 is YSLEER in the germline V gene.